Listed below are T cell receptor beta chains from one sample, sequenced in a study of cytomegalovirus exposure and HLA in healthy donors. Some clones are missing from TCRdb's copy, which holds only in-frame ones; the method was immunoSEQ multiplex PCR. The table shows some 150,000 clones, with 60% to 80% occurring only once. The material sequenced was PBMCs. The receptors originated from a female donor in good health and CMV-seronegative. CDR3s include the opening cysteine and the closing phenylalanine or tryptophan. D genes are given only for firm matches. The size field is filled for only some rows; it gives once, few, many or a size class.

NA	TRBJ2-3	TRBV7-2	NA	CASSPRDTQYF	TGTGCCAGCAGCCCCCGAGATACGCAGTATTTT
TRBD1	TRBJ1-2	TRBV2	once	CASSDSRDRVKANYGYTF	TGTGCCAGCAGTGATAGCCGGGACAGGGTTAAAGCTAACTATGGCTACACCTTC
TRBD2	TRBJ2-1	TRBV2	NA	CASSGAGGRFGTYNEQFF	TGTGCCAGCAGTGGGGCGGGGGGCCGTTTCGGGACATACAATGAGCAGTTCTTC
NA	TRBJ1-1	TRBV29-1	NA	CSGAVGPEAFF	TGCAGCGGGGCAGTGGGCCCTGAAGCTTTCTTT
TRBD1	TRBJ1-4	TRBV11-2	NA	CASSLTTGGPNEKLFF	TGTGCCAGCAGCTTAACCACAGGGGGGCCAAATGAAAAACTGTTTTTT
TRBD2	TRBJ2-5	TRBV19	NA	CASSKRLAGQETQYF	TGTGCCAGTAGTAAGAGACTAGCGGGACAAGAGACCCAGTACTTC
NA	TRBJ2-5	TRBV4-1	NA	CASGEETQYF	TGCGCCAGCGGAGAAGAGACCCAGTACTTC
TRBD1	TRBJ1-6	TRBV5-1	NA	CASSLEGALNSPLHF	TGCGCCAGCAGCTTGGAGGGGGCGCTCAATTCACCCCTCCACTTT
NA	TRBJ2-3	TRBV6-6	NA	CASSLPERGGGDTQYF	TGTGCCAGCAGTTTACCTGAGCGGGGAGGGGGTGATACGCAGTATTTT
TRBD2	TRBJ2-1	TRBV9	NA	CATGGSSYNEQFF	TGTGCCACCGGGGGGAGCTCCTACAATGAGCAGTTCTTC
NA	TRBJ2-1	TRBV6-5	NA	CASSHQGPNNEQFF	TGTGCCAGCAGCCACCAGGGGCCTAACAATGAGCAGTTCTTC
TRBD1	TRBJ1-5	TRBV18	once	CASSADRDQPQHF	TGTGCCAGCTCAGCTGACAGGGATCAGCCCCAGCATTTT
NA	TRBJ1-1	TRBV28	NA	CASSQGPLNTEAFF	TGTGCCAGCAGCCAGGGGCCCTTGAACACTGAAGCTTTCTTT
TRBD1	TRBJ1-5	TRBV7-2	NA	CASSLTGGGGQPQHF	TGTGCCAGCAGCTTAACAGGGGGTGGCGGCCAGCCCCAGCATTTT
NA	TRBJ1-4	TRBV15	few	CATSKIFGGTNEKLFF	TGTGCCACCAGCAAAATATTCGGGGGAACTAATGAAAAACTGTTTTTT
NA	TRBJ1-1	TRBV2	NA	CASRKATMNTEAFF	TGTGCCAGCAGGAAAGCGACCATGAACACTGAAGCTTTCTTT
NA	TRBJ1-1	TRBV19	NA	CASRDLRPPEAFF	TGTGCCAGTAGGGACTTGAGACCCCCTGAAGCTTTCTTT